This T cell receptor (beta chain) was obtained from a study of blood T cell repertoires in COVID-19. Using immunoSEQ multiplex PCR, the repertoire was profiled, and TCRdb retains in-frame clones only, with some absent. The sample records fewer than 130,000 clones, roughly nine tenths being singletons. Germline V gives CDR1 SGHVS, CDR2 FQNEAQ. This CDR3 has 17 residues. V gave up 5 bases and J gave up 4 bases, with 23 bases separating them. Specimen: peripheral blood. The TCR was taken from a woman aged 80 or over with acute or convalescent COVID-19. The chain uses TRBV7-8 and TRBJ2-5; D may be TRBD2 (6 bases). CDR3 coding DNA: TGTGCCAGCAGCCGTGATAGGAGTGTGGGGGGAGGAGAGACCCAGTACTTC. Translation: CASSRDRSVGGGETQYF.